Presented here are 16 T cell receptor beta chains from one specimen sequenced in a study of blood T cell repertoires in COVID-19 (TCRdb year 2020). Receptors were amplified or captured by the immunoSEQ multiplex PCR assay. TCRdb took this table from immuneACCESS and kept in-frame rearrangements with V and J called. Such tables lack part of the clones; where checked against another copy, unresolved V genes explain under half of the gap, and the rest is unexplained. A total of 220,000 or so clones appear in this sample, around four fifths of them only once. Approximately 1.9% of the sample lies in the top ten. Sequencing input: peripheral blood. The receptors were sampled from a woman aged 80 or over with acute or convalescent COVID-19.

The chain links TRBV6-5 to TRBJ1-1, with 9 nucleotides matching TRBD1. Per the germline V gene, CDR1 is MNHEY and CDR2 is SVGAGI. The CDR3 loop spans 14 amino acids. Trimming took 5 bases from V and 4 from J; bases not matched to a gene: 5. The CDR3 DNA follows: TGTGCCAGCAGTACCGGGACAGGGCGCACTGAAGCTTTCTTT. Protein: CASSTGTGRTEAFF.

CDR3 in amino acids: CASSLSKQGIGYNSPLHF. CDR3 DNA sequence: TGTGCCAGCAGTTTATCCAAACAGGGGATAGGATATAATTCACCCCTCCACTTT. This sequence joins TRBV28 and TRBJ1-6; TRBD1 agrees at 7 bases. V shed 1 base, J shed 4 bases, and the junction held 10 bases outside the gene matches. The CDR3 is made up of 18 amino acids. Germline CDR1 and CDR2: MDHEN and SYDVKM.

This clone has a single count. The CDR3 nucleotides read TGTGCCAGCAGCTTAGAACGGATGGGCAGGATGGGTGAAAAACTGTTTTTT. This sequence encodes CASSLERMGRMGEKLFF. The rearrangement uses TRBV7-9 and TRBJ1-4; D gene ambiguous. The CDR3 is made up of 17 amino acids. CDR1 SEHNR and CDR2 FQNEAQ come from the germline V gene (reference sequence). Trimming removed 1 base at V and 7 bases at J, with 19 bases between. Looking up the rest from reference TRBV7-9 and TRBJ1-4 gives the full variable domain: DTGVSQNPRHKITKRGQNVTFRCDPISEHNRLYWYRQTLGQGPEFLTYFQNEAQLEKSRLLSDRFSAERPKGSFSTLEIQRTEQGDSAMYLCASSLERMGRMGEKLFFGSGTQLSVL.

The chain combines TRBV6-5 with TRBJ2-7, with 7 bases that match TRBD1. This CDR3 has 13 amino acids. CDR1 is MNHEY, CDR2 SVGAGI, per germline. Losses at the gene ends were 8 bases for V and 4 bases for J; bases not matched to a gene: 8. CDR3 protein: CASGRQGPYEQYF. As DNA, the CDR3 is TGTGCCAGCGGGCGACAGGGTCCTTACGAGCAGTACTTC.

The chain links TRBV24-1 to TRBJ2-1, with TRBD1 as a possible D gene (5 bases). The CDR3 is made up of 15 amino acids. Trimming took 5 bases from V and 3 from J, leaving 13 bases between them. Germline CDR1 and CDR2: KGHDR and SFDVKD. CDR3 bases: TGTGCCACCAGTGGTTCAGGGAAGATCTACAATGAGCAGTTCTTC. Translation: CATSGSGKIYNEQFF.

V gene TRBV5-1 combines with J gene TRBJ2-7, with D maybe TRBD2 (5 bases). Germline CDR1 and CDR2: SGHRS and YFSETQ. CDR3 length: 14 residues. Trimming took off 3 bases at V and 3 bases at J, with 13 bases between the two ends. The CDR3 loop is CASSSATGFYEQYF. Here the CDR3 DNA reads TGCGCCAGCAGCTCGGCGACGGGATTCTACGAGCAGTACTTC.

J is TRBJ2-7 and V is TRBV4-1; 11 bases are shared with TRBD2. Per the germline V gene, CDR1 is MGHRA and CDR2 is YSYEKL. The trim removed 3 bases at V and 3 bases at J, leaving 4 bases unmatched. The CDR3 runs to 15 residues. CDR3 region: CASSHGGLAGYEQYF. The CDR3 DNA follows: TGCGCCAGCAGCCATGGCGGACTAGCGGGCTACGAGCAGTACTTC.

The rearrangement uses TRBV4-2 and TRBJ2-5; D is ambiguous. CDR1 is LGHNA, CDR2 YNFKEQ, per germline. The CDR3 extends over 15 amino acids. V was clipped by 0 bases and J by 4 bases, with 12 bases between them. CDR3 sequence: CASSQEVGLGETQYF. The DNA of the CDR3 is TGTGCCAGCAGCCAAGAAGTTGGGCTCGGAGAGACCCAGTACTTC.

The chain couples TRBV5-4 to TRBJ2-3; tentatively, D is TRBD2 (5 bases). Germline values: CDR1 SGHNT, CDR2 YYREEE (reference sequence). V was clipped by 2 bases and J by 2 bases, with 15 bases between them. The CDR3 length is 16 residues. In nucleotides, the CDR3 is TGTGCCAGCAGCTTAATCGTGTCGCGGGCCACAGATACGCAGTATTTT. It specifies CASSLIVSRATDTQYF.

The chain uses TRBV30 and TRBJ1-1; the match to TRBD1 covers 8 bases. Germline V gene data show CDR1 as GTSNPN and CDR2 as SVGIG (reference sequence). This CDR3 has 14 residues. J lost 9 bases, V lost 2 bases, and 11 bases had no gene match. The CDR3 reads CAWSLQGAQEKAFF. CDR3 nucleotide sequence: TGTGCCTGGAGTCTTCAGGGGGCGCAGGAAAAAGCTTTCTTT.

The V and J genes are TRBV2 and TRBJ1-5, with 8 bases identical to TRBD1. Germline loops: CDR1 SNHLY, CDR2 FYNNEI. With V trimmed by 7 bases and J by 7 bases, 3 bases remained unmatched. The CDR3 has 12 amino acids. The CDR3 bases are TGTGCCAGCAACAGGGGGGAGCAGCCCCAGCATTTT. Amino acids: CASNRGEQPQHF.

The table lists this clone with a few counts. The CDR3 reads CASSLDTGYFYSFDEKLFF. CDR3 coding DNA: TGTGCCAGCAGCCTCGATACAGGGTACTTTTACAGCTTCGATGAAAAACTGTTTTTT. V is TRBV7-2 and J is TRBJ1-4; maybe TRBD1 (6 bases). Trimming removed 5 bases from V and 6 bases from J, with 28 bases in between. Germline V gives CDR1 SGHTA, CDR2 FQGNSA. The length of the CDR3 is 19 residues.

This clone was recorded only once. This chain links TRBV5-1 with TRBJ2-1; 11 bases line up with TRBD2. CDR1 and CDR2 from the germline V gene are SGHRS and YFSETQ. This CDR3 region has 15 residues. V lost 0 bases, J lost 9 bases, and 5 bases stayed unmatched. The CDR3 DNA follows: TGCGCCAGCAGCTTGGAGTCCGGGACTAGCGGTGAGCAGTTCTTC. It encodes CASSLESGTSGEQFF.

The chain couples TRBV7-2 to TRBJ2-3; TRBD2 matches 12 bases. V lost 5 bases and J lost 4; bases outside the gene matches: 7. CDR3 length equals 16 residues. Germline CDR1 SGHTA, CDR2 FQGNSA. CDR3 region: CASSQRLAGVSDTQYF. In DNA, the CDR3 is TGTGCCAGCAGCCAAAGACTAGCGGGAGTATCAGATACGCAGTATTTT.

The gene calls are TRBV7-8 and TRBJ2-7; no clear D gene. The ends were cut back, 0 bases at V and 1 base at J, with 16 bases in the middle. Per the germline V gene, CDR1 is SGHVS and CDR2 is FQNEAQ. The CDR3 length is 17 residues. CDR3 sequence reads: CASSLAYETPQSYEQYF. In nucleotides, the CDR3 is TGTGCCAGCAGCTTAGCGTACGAGACACCCCAATCCTACGAGCAGTACTTC.

This chain connects TRBV5-1 to TRBJ2-5, with D perhaps TRBD1 (5 bases). V was cut by 0 bases and J by 0 bases, with 6 bases left in between. The CDR3 is made up of 14 amino acids. Per the germline V gene, CDR1 is SGHRS and CDR2 is YFSETQ. CDR3 amino acids: CASSLVGDQETQYF. The CDR3 coding sequence is TGCGCCAGCAGCTTGGTAGGGGACCAAGAGACCCAGTACTTC.